This TCR beta chain was retrieved from a study of blood T cell repertoires in COVID-19 (dated by TCRdb to 2018 to 2021). Study-level background: The collaborator samples originated in the United States, Italy and Spain and spanned the acute and convalescent phases of COVID-19. The prospective study material was composed of cDNA or gDNA derived from T cells, B-cell-depleted T cells, or PBMCs. Deeply sampled blood TCRbeta repertoires from subjects exposed to, actively infected with, or recovered from COVID-19 were included in the dataset. The repertoires were released in a freely available public database meant as a resource for research on the immune response to SARS-CoV-2. Samples came from the ongoing ImmuneRACE study (first 160 participants) plus 1,254 subjects from 6 global collaborators. The sample metadata nearly always contained a de-identified subject ID, COVID-19 status, age in years and sex. Where HLA class I and class II types were available, the types were taken from metadata supplied by the sample provider, not from assay-based typing.

The full study reports these points: Clinical and demographic metadata were provided uncurated, with the amount varying by source and participant.

Whole blood was collected in K2EDTA tubes by collaborating institutions according to the institutions' own protocols. For TCRbeta analysis, collaborators shipped samples as frozen whole blood, isolated PBMCs, or DNA extracted from either of those sample types. TCRbeta CDR3 regions were amplified from genomic DNA by means of the immunoSEQ Assay, a bias-controlled multiplex PCR. The original methods were these. Nucleated cell counts per sample were estimated from amplification of reference gene primers within the assay. Sequence reads were collapsed and filtered to measure the absolute abundance of every unique TCRbeta CDR3 rearrangement. Productive Simpson clonality was computed per sample as the square root of Simpson's diversity index over productive rearrangements. TCRdb carries this immuneACCESS record with in-frame sequences only. Its versions omit some clonotypes, under half of them owing to an unresolved V gene in the studies checked, with the rest unexplained. Clonal size and the V and J genes are those of that table, whereas D and trimming came from the DNA. For this sample there are roughly 88,000 clones; approximately 70% appear just once. Roughly 24% of the sample is taken by the ten largest.

This clone showed up just a few times. The antigen it binds to is not known. Base qualities are not recorded, but no much larger clone differs from it by a single base. CDR1 and CDR2 are read off the germline V gene as MNHNS and SASEGT. V was cut back by 3 bases and J by 8 bases, leaving a gap of 13 bases between them. There are 13 amino acids in the CDR3, from cysteine to phenylalanine inclusive. The CDR3 DNA has 39 bases and is translated from base 1. The TCR sequence derives from an older woman in a cohort sampled during active or convalescent COVID-19. The sample taken for sequencing was peripheral blood. This sequence uses TRBV6-1 and TRBJ1-2; a tentative D call is TRBD1 (6 bases match). The DNA is as follows: TGTGCCAGCAGTGACAGAGGGGGATACGGCTACACCTTC. It encodes CASSDRGGYGYTF.